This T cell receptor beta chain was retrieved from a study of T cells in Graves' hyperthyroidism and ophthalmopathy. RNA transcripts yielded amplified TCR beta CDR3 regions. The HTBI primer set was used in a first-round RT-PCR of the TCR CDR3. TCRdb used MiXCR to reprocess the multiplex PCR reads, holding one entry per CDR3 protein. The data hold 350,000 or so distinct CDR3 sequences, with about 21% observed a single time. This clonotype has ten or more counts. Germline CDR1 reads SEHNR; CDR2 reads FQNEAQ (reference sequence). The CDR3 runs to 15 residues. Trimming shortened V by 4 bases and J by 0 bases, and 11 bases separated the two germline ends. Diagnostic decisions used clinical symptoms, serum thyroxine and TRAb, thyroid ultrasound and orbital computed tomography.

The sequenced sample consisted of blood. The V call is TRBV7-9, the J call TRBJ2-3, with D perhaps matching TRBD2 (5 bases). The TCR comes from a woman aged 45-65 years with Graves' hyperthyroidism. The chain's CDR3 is CASSSESGSTDTQYF. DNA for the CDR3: TGTGCCAGCAGCTCGGAGAGCGGTAGCACAGATACGCAGTATTTT. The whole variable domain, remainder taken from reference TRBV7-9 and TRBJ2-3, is DTGVSQNPRHKITKRGQNVTFRCDPISEHNRLYWYRQTLGQGPEFLTYFQNEAQLEKSRLLSDRFSAERPKGSFSTLEIQRTEQGDSAMYLCASSSESGSTDTQYFGPGTRLTVL.